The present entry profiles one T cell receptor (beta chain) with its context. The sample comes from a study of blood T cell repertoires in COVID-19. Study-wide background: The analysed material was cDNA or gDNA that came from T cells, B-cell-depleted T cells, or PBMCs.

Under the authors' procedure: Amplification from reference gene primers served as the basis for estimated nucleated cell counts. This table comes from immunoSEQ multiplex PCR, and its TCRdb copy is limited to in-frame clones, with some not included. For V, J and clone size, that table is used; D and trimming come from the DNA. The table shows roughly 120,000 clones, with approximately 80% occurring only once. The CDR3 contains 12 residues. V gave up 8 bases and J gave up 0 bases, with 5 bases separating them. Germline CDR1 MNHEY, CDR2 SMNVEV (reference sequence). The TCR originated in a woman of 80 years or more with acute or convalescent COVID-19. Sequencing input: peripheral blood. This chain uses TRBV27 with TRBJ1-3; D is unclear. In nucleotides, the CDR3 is TGTGCCAGCGTCAGCTCTGGAAACACCATATATTTT. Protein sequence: CASVSSGNTIYF.